The rows below give T cell receptor beta chains drawn from one sample of a study of T cell responses to AZD1222 COVID-19 vaccine. Some clones are missing from TCRdb's copy, which holds only in-frame ones; the method was immunoSEQ multiplex PCR. The repertoire has fewer than 150,000 clones, approximately 86% of them found once; the top ten carry 4.5% to 7%. Here the sequenced sample was peripheral blood, taken 28 days after the second AZD1222 dose. The source of these receptors is an adult who received the AZD1222 COVID-19 vaccine. The CDR3 runs from the conserved cysteine through the conserved F or W. A D gene is named only where the DNA matches it firmly. A clone size is listed for some rows: how often the clone was seen (once, few, many), or a class if it is expanded.

len	v_gene	abundance	j_gene	d_gene	CDR3nt	CDR3aa
15	TRBV7-2	.	TRBJ1-1	TRBD1	TGTGCCAGCAGCTCACAGACAGGGGGCTTCACTGAAGCTTTCTTT	CASSSQTGGFTEAFF
15	TRBV14	.	TRBJ1-4	TRBD1	TGTGCCAGCAGCCCGGGGACAGGGATGGATGAAAAACTGTTTTTT	CASSPGTGMDEKLFF
17	TRBV21-1	.	TRBJ1-5	.	TGTGCCAGCAGCAAAGAGGGTGGACAGGGGGCGTCTCAGCCCCAGCATTTT	CASSKEGGQGASQPQHF
14	TRBV7-2	.	TRBJ1-1	.	TGTGCCAGCAGCCCTCAAGGGATGAACACTGAAGCTTTCTTT	CASSPQGMNTEAFF
16	TRBV30	.	TRBJ2-3	TRBD2	TGTGCCTGGAGTGTTGGGCTAGCGGGTAGCACAGATACGCAGTATTTT	CAWSVGLAGSTDTQYF
15	TRBV19	.	TRBJ2-2	.	TGTGCCAGTAGCCCTGAGGGCGCGAACACCGGGGAGCTGTTTTTT	CASSPEGANTGELFF
16	TRBV6-6	.	TRBJ1-5	TRBD1	TGTGCCAGCAAAACGATCGGAGGGGGCTCGAATCAGCCCCAGCATTTT	CASKTIGGGSNQPQHF
16	TRBV5-4	.	TRBJ2-3	.	TGTGCCAGCAGCCCCGGCGTGTCCGAGGGCACAGATACGCAGTATTTT	CASSPGVSEGTDTQYF
16	TRBV7-9	once	TRBJ2-1	.	TGTGCCAGCAGCCTTCCTAGCGATAGCTCCTACAATGAGCAGTTCTTC	CASSLPSDSSYNEQFF
15	TRBV19	.	TRBJ1-2	.	TGTGCCAGTATGGTGCTGGTGGGGTCGAACTATGGCTACACCTTC	CASMVLVGSNYGYTF
12	TRBV7-2	.	TRBJ2-5	.	TGTGCCAGCAGCTTAGCGCGCGTGACCCAGTACTTC	CASSLARVTQYF
13	TRBV5-6	.	TRBJ1-2	TRBD1	TGTGCCAGCAGCCTCCGGACAGGGGAGCGCTACACCTTC	CASSLRTGERYTF
16	TRBV11-3	.	TRBJ2-1	TRBD1	TGTGCCAGCAGCTTTGGGGGGACAGGGTTCGACAATGAGCAGTTCTTC	CASSFGGTGFDNEQFF
14	TRBV19	.	TRBJ1-3	TRBD1	TGTGCCAGTAGCCGCGGGACAGCCAGCAACACCATATATTTT	CASSRGTASNTIYF
12	TRBV13	.	TRBJ1-1	.	TGTGCCAGCAGCTTAGGGTTGTCTGAAGCTTTCTTT	CASSLGLSEAFF
16	TRBV2	.	TRBJ1-5	TRBD1	TGTGCCAGCAGTGCACAGGGGGCGTTTTTTTTTCAGCCCCAGCATTTT	CASSAQGAFFFQPQHF
15	TRBV15	.	TRBJ2-3	.	TGTGCCACCAGCAGAGAGCTGGGTCAAACAGATACGCAGTATTTT	CATSRELGQTDTQYF
18	TRBV24-1	once	TRBJ2-1	TRBD2	TGTGCCACCAGTGACCGCAGTCCGAGTAGCGGGAGACTGGATGAGCAGTTCTTC	CATSDRSPSSGRLDEQFF
16	TRBV5-8	.	TRBJ2-2	TRBD1	TGTGCCAGCAGCCTCCGACTAATAACACAGGGGAGTTGGCTGTTTTTT	CASSLRLITQGSWLFF
15	TRBV5-1	.	TRBJ1-1	TRBD1	TGCGCCAGCAGGGTGGGACAGGACCGAAACACTGAAGCTTTCTTT	CASRVGQDRNTEAFF
15	TRBV7-2	.	TRBJ2-3	TRBD2	TGTGCCAGCAGCTTCGCCAGCGCGGGGGCAGATACGCAGTATTTT	CASSFASAGADTQYF
15	TRBV6-5	.	TRBJ1-3	.	TGTGCCAGCAGTACTCAGGGACTCTCTGGAAACACCATATATTTT	CASSTQGLSGNTIYF
14	TRBV7-9	.	TRBJ1-2	.	TGTGCCAGCAGACCAACCGGGAGCGACTATGGCTACACCTTC	CASRPTGSDYGYTF
15	TRBV4-1	.	TRBJ1-2	.	TGCGCCAGCAGCCCAAGACAGCTAGAGCTCTATGGCTACACCTTC	CASSPRQLELYGYTF
17	TRBV19	few	TRBJ2-7	TRBD2	TGTGCCAGTAGTACCGCGGGACTAGCGGCTAGCTCCTACGAGCAGTACTTC	CASSTAGLAASSYEQYF
15	TRBV7-9	.	TRBJ1-4	.	TGTGCCAGCAGCACACAGGGTACAACTAATGAAAAACTGTTTTTT	CASSTQGTTNEKLFF
16	TRBV15	.	TRBJ2-1	.	TGTGCCACCAGCAGAGATTGGCAGGGACCTTACAATGAGCAGTTCTTC	CATSRDWQGPYNEQFF
17	TRBV14	.	TRBJ1-3	TRBD1	TGTGCCAGCAGCCCATGGACAGGGCTGACTTGGAGAAACACCATATATTTT	CASSPWTGLTWRNTIYF
15	TRBV28	once	TRBJ1-1	.	TGTGCCTCAACTGACCCGGGGACGGAGAACACTGAAGCTTTCTTT	CASTDPGTENTEAFF
15	TRBV6-2/TRBV6-3	.	TRBJ1-4	TRBD1	TGTGCCAGCAGCCGTCGGGGAGGGGGCGAGGAAAAACTGTTTTTT	CASSRRGGGEEKLFF
15	TRBV7-2	few	TRBJ1-3	.	TGTGCCAGCAGCCCCGTGGGGTACTCTGGAAACACCATATATTTT	CASSPVGYSGNTIYF
15	TRBV5-1	.	TRBJ1-1	TRBD1	TGCGCCAGCAGCGTAACAGGGGGCGGCACCACTGAAGCTTTCTTT	CASSVTGGGTTEAFF
14	TRBV6-2/TRBV6-3	.	TRBJ1-2	TRBD1	TGTGCCAGCAGTTACTCGGGACAGACCTATGGCTACACCTTC	CASSYSGQTYGYTF
18	TRBV3-1/TRBV3-2	.	TRBJ2-2	TRBD2	TGTGCCAGCAGCCAAGAGGGACTAGCGGGGGGAGGAACCGGGGAGCTGTTTTTT	CASSQEGLAGGGTGELFF
13	TRBV6-2/TRBV6-3	few	TRBJ1-2	.	TGTGCCAGCAGCCGTAGCGGGGGCTATGGCTACACCTTC	CASSRSGGYGYTF
18	TRBV5-1	.	TRBJ1-6	TRBD1	TGCGCCAGCAGCCCGGGACAGGGCGAGTGGTCCTATAATTCACCCCTCCACTTT	CASSPGQGEWSYNSPLHF
15	TRBV4-2	.	TRBJ2-3	.	TGTGCCAGCAGCCAAGGAAACCCCGGGGCAGATACGCAGTATTTT	CASSQGNPGADTQYF
16	TRBV28	once	TRBJ1-5	.	TGTGCCAGCGTAATCGGGACACGGACTTTCAATCAGCCCCAGCATTTT	CASVIGTRTFNQPQHF
14	TRBV5-6	once	TRBJ2-7	.	TGTGCCAGCAGCTTGGTGACTACCCCCTACGAGCAGTACTTC	CASSLVTTPYEQYF
16	TRBV27	.	TRBJ1-1	.	TGTGCCAGCAGTTTACGGGGGGCCGGGTTGGTCACTGAAGCTTTCTTT	CASSLRGAGLVTEAFF
15	TRBV19	few	TRBJ2-2	.	TGTGCCAGTAGTATGGATCCCGGCAAGACCGGGGAGCTGTTTTTT	CASSMDPGKTGELFF
11	TRBV6-6	.	TRBJ2-1	.	TGTGCCAGCAGTTACGGGAGTGAGCAGTTCTTC	CASSYGSEQFF
13	TRBV7-2	.	TRBJ1-1	.	TGTGCCAGCAGCTTTACAGGGCACACTGAAGCTTTCTTT	CASSFTGHTEAFF
14	TRBV4-1	few	TRBJ1-2	.	TGCGCCAGCAGCCAGGCCGGGACGCTCTATGGCTACACCTTC	CASSQAGTLYGYTF
15	TRBV27	few	TRBJ2-3	.	TGTGCCAGCAGTTTGAACGGGTACCTCACAGATACGCAGTATTTT	CASSLNGYLTDTQYF
13	TRBV11-1	.	TRBJ2-2	.	TGTGCCAGCAGCGGGACGAACACCGGGGAGCTGTTTTTT	CASSGTNTGELFF
15	TRBV9	once	TRBJ2-1	.	TGTGCCAGCAGCCAGAGGGACTTTACCTACAATGAGCAGTTCTTC	CASSQRDFTYNEQFF
11	TRBV11-2	.	TRBJ2-7	.	TGTGCCAGCAGTCAGAGTTACGAGCAGTACTTC	CASSQSYEQYF
15	TRBV24-1	.	TRBJ1-2	TRBD1	TGTGCCACCAGGTACAGGGGGCGCGAAAACTATGGCTACACCTTC	CATRYRGRENYGYTF
14	TRBV5-4	.	TRBJ1-5	.	TGTGCCAGCAGCCTTCAGGGGAGCAATCAGCCCCAGCATTTT	CASSLQGSNQPQHF
16	TRBV19	.	TRBJ2-2	.	TGTGCCAGTACCCCTTGGCAGGGGAAGGACACCGGGGAGCTGTTTTTT	CASTPWQGKDTGELFF
13	TRBV12-3/TRBV12-4	.	TRBJ1-1	TRBD1	TGTGCCAGCACTATGACCCGGACAGGGGAGGGTTTCTTT	CASTMTRTGEGFF
16	TRBV28	.	TRBJ1-1	.	TGTGCCAGCAGTTCCCCTGGAAAGGGATGGAACACTGAAGCTTTCTTT	CASSSPGKGWNTEAFF
15	TRBV5-4	once	TRBJ2-3	.	TGTGCCAGCAGCTCTCTAGCGTCTAGCACAGATACGCAGTATTTT	CASSSLASSTDTQYF